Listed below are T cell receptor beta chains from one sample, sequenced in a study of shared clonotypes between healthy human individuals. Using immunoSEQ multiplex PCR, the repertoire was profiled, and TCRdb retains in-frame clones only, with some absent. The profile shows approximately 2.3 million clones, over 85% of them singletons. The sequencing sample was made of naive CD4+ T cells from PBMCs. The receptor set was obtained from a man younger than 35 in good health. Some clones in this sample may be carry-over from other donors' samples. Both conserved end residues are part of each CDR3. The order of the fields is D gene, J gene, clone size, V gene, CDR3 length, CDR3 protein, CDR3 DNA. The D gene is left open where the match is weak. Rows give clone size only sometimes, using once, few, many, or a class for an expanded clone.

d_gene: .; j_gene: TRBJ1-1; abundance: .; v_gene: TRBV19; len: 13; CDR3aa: CASSTIRGGEAFF; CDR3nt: TGTGCCAGTAGTACCATACGGGGGGGTGAAGCTTTCTTT
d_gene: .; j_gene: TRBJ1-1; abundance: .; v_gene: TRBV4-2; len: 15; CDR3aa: CASSQALGSFLGAFF; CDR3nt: TGTGCCAGCAGCCAAGCTCTGGGGAGCTTTTTGGGGGCTTTCTTT
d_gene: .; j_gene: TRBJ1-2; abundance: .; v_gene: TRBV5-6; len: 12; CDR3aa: CASSLASYGYTF; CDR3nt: TGTGCCAGCAGCTTGGCCTCCTATGGCTACACCTTC
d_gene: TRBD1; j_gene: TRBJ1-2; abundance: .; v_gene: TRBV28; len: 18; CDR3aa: CASSLDREVMMGRYGYTF; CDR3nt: TGTGCCAGCAGCCTTGACAGGGAAGTGATGATGGGGCGCTATGGCTACACCTTC
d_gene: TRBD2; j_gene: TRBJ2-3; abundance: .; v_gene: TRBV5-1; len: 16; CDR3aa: CASSLTSGQGPDTQYF; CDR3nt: TGCGCCAGCAGCTTGACTAGCGGCCAGGGGCCAGATACGCAGTATTTT
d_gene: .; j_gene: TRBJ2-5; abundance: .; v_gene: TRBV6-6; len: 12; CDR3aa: CASRQGGETQYF; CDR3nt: TGTGCCAGCAGACAGGGGGGGGAGACCCAGTACTTC
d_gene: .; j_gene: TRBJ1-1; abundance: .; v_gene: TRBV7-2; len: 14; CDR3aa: CASSRSGRNTEAFF; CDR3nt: TGTGCCAGCAGCCGTTCGGGGAGGAACACTGAAGCTTTCTTT
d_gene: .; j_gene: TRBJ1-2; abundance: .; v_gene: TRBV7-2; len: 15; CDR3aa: CASSLAAQPSYGYTF; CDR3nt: TGTGCCAGCAGCTTAGCGGCGCAACCCAGCTATGGCTACACCTTC
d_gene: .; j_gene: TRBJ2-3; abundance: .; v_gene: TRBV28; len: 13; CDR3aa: CASSPLGPDTQYF; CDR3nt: TGTGCCAGCAGTCCTCTGGGCCCAGATACGCAGTATTTT
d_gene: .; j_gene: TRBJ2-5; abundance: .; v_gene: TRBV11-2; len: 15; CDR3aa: CASSLGVSLQETQYF; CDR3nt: TGTGCCAGCAGCTTAGGGGTCAGTCTACAAGAGACCCAGTACTTC
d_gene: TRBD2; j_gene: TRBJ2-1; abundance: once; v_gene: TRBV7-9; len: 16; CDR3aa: CASSLRLAGVENEQFF; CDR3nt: TGTGCCAGCAGCTTGAGGCTAGCGGGAGTAGAAAATGAGCAGTTCTTC
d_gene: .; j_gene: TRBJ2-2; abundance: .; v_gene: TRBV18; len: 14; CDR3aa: CASSPLAGTGELFF; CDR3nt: TGTGCCAGCTCACCATTGGCGGGGACCGGGGAGCTGTTTTTT
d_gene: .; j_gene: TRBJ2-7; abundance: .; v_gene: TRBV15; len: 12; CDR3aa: CATSRGGFEQYF; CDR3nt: TGTGCCACCAGCAGAGGTGGGTTCGAGCAGTACTTC
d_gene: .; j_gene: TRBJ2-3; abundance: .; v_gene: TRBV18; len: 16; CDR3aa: CASSPGQGTPTDTQYF; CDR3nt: TGTGCCAGCTCACCTGGGCAGGGAACCCCCACAGATACGCAGTATTTT